The rows below give T cell receptor beta chains drawn from one sample of a study of control samples from healthy donors and cancer patients. Clones were read by immunoSEQ multiplex PCR, and TCRdb kept only the in-frame ones, dropping some. Here the sample spans 150,000 to 200,000 clones, over 85% being singletons. The sequencing sample was made of blood. These receptors were collected from a man aged 30 to 39 in good health. CDR3s include the opening cysteine and the closing phenylalanine or tryptophan. Fields, in order: V gene, clone size, CDR3 length, D gene, J gene, CDR3 protein, CDR3 DNA. The D gene is left open where the match is weak. Clone size is stated in some rows and not others, as once, few, many or a class when expanded.

v_gene: TRBV9; abundance: NA; len: 16; d_gene: NA; j_gene: TRBJ2-6; CDR3aa: CASSPPGRAGANVLTF; CDR3nt: TGTGCCAGCAGCCCCCCGGGACGAGCTGGGGCCAACGTCCTGACTTTC
v_gene: TRBV24-1; abundance: NA; len: 16; d_gene: NA; j_gene: TRBJ2-2; CDR3aa: CATSDHRDWNTGELFF; CDR3nt: TGTGCCACCAGTGACCACAGAGACTGGAACACCGGGGAGCTGTTTTTT
v_gene: TRBV11-2; abundance: NA; len: 15; d_gene: TRBD1; j_gene: TRBJ1-3; CDR3aa: CASSRDRGAGNTIYF; CDR3nt: TGTGCCAGCTCCAGAGACAGGGGGGCCGGAAACACCATATATTTT
v_gene: TRBV28; abundance: once; len: 17; d_gene: NA; j_gene: TRBJ1-1; CDR3aa: CASSFLAGSLMNTEAFF; CDR3nt: TGTGCCAGCAGTTTCCTGGCAGGCTCCCTCATGAACACTGAAGCTTTCTTT
v_gene: TRBV9; abundance: once; len: 14; d_gene: NA; j_gene: TRBJ1-1; CDR3aa: CASSATGMTTEAFF; CDR3nt: TGTGCCAGCAGCGCGACAGGTATGACTACTGAAGCTTTCTTT
v_gene: TRBV5-5; abundance: few; len: 12; d_gene: TRBD1; j_gene: TRBJ2-3; CDR3aa: CASDRDTDTQYF; CDR3nt: TGTGCCAGCGACAGGGACACAGATACGCAGTATTTT
v_gene: TRBV10-2; abundance: NA; len: 14; d_gene: NA; j_gene: TRBJ1-4; CDR3aa: CASSERDTHEKLFF; CDR3nt: TGCGCCAGCAGCGAGCGGGACACCCATGAAAAACTGTTTTTT
v_gene: TRBV5-1; abundance: once; len: 14; d_gene: TRBD2; j_gene: TRBJ2-1; CDR3aa: CASSPIAGSNEQFF; CDR3nt: TGCGCCAGCAGCCCGATAGCGGGCTCAAATGAGCAGTTCTTC
v_gene: TRBV29-1; abundance: NA; len: 9; d_gene: NA; j_gene: TRBJ1-2; CDR3aa: CSVEHGYTF; CDR3nt: TGCAGCGTTGAACATGGCTACACCTTC
v_gene: TRBV27; abundance: NA; len: 14; d_gene: NA; j_gene: TRBJ2-2; CDR3aa: CASSPPLGTGELFF; CDR3nt: TGTGCCAGCAGTCCACCCCTAGGCACCGGGGAGCTGTTTTTT
v_gene: TRBV7-9; abundance: NA; len: 15; d_gene: TRBD1; j_gene: TRBJ1-1; CDR3aa: CASSPRQGVNTEAFF; CDR3nt: TGTGCCAGCAGCCCCCGACAGGGAGTGAACACTGAAGCTTTCTTT
v_gene: TRBV5-4; abundance: NA; len: 14; d_gene: NA; j_gene: TRBJ2-3; CDR3aa: CASSQSGPQDTQYF; CDR3nt: TGTGCCAGCAGCCAGTCGGGACCCCAAGATACGCAGTATTTT
v_gene: TRBV9; abundance: NA; len: 15; d_gene: NA; j_gene: TRBJ1-5; CDR3aa: CASSFGSSSNQPQHF; CDR3nt: TGTGCCAGCAGCTTCGGGTCCAGTAGCAATCAGCCCCAGCATTTT
v_gene: TRBV3-1/TRBV3-2; abundance: NA; len: 16; d_gene: NA; j_gene: TRBJ1-1; CDR3aa: CASSPFTGARNTEAFF; CDR3nt: TGTGCCAGCAGCCCATTCACGGGGGCGCGGAACACTGAAGCTTTCTTT
v_gene: TRBV3-1/TRBV3-2; abundance: NA; len: 15; d_gene: NA; j_gene: TRBJ1-5; CDR3aa: CASSQTGGAPQPQHF; CDR3nt: TGTGCCAGCAGCCAAACCGGGGGGGCCCCTCAGCCCCAGCATTTT
v_gene: TRBV5-1; abundance: NA; len: 14; d_gene: TRBD1; j_gene: TRBJ2-7; CDR3aa: CASSGGTGSYEQYF; CDR3nt: TGCGCCAGCAGCGGCGGGACAGGGTCCTACGAGCAGTACTTC
v_gene: TRBV3-1/TRBV3-2; abundance: NA; len: 15; d_gene: NA; j_gene: TRBJ2-5; CDR3aa: CASSQEGASLETQYF; CDR3nt: TGTGCCAGCAGCCAAGAAGGAGCTAGCTTAGAGACCCAGTACTTC
v_gene: TRBV11-2; abundance: once; len: 13; d_gene: TRBD1; j_gene: TRBJ1-2; CDR3aa: CASSSRGTGGYTF; CDR3nt: TGTGCCAGCAGCTCCAGGGGGACGGGAGGCTACACCTTC
v_gene: TRBV3-1/TRBV3-2; abundance: few; len: 14; d_gene: TRBD2; j_gene: TRBJ2-7; CDR3aa: CASGTSGRTHEQYF; CDR3nt: TGTGCCAGCGGAACTAGCGGGAGGACCCACGAGCAGTACTTC
v_gene: TRBV4-3; abundance: NA; len: 15; d_gene: NA; j_gene: TRBJ2-1; CDR3aa: CASSLAQGGNNEQFF; CDR3nt: TGCGCCAGCAGCCTAGCCCAGGGGGGAAACAATGAGCAGTTCTTC
v_gene: TRBV3-1/TRBV3-2; abundance: NA; len: 19; d_gene: TRBD2; j_gene: TRBJ2-3; CDR3aa: CASSQGPKVAGGARDTQYF; CDR3nt: TGTGCCAGCAGCCAAGGGCCAAAGGTAGCGGGGGGGGCTAGGGATACGCAGTATTTT
v_gene: TRBV11-2; abundance: NA; len: 15; d_gene: NA; j_gene: TRBJ2-7; CDR3aa: CASSLEPGSSYEQYF; CDR3nt: TGTGCCAGCAGCTTAGAACCGGGAAGCTCCTACGAGCAGTACTTC
v_gene: TRBV12-5; abundance: NA; len: 19; d_gene: TRBD1; j_gene: TRBJ1-5; CDR3aa: CASGLTGTAIIHSNQPQHF; CDR3nt: TGTGCTAGTGGTTTGACCGGGACAGCGATAATCCATAGCAATCAGCCCCAGCATTTT
v_gene: TRBV3-1/TRBV3-2; abundance: NA; len: 17; d_gene: NA; j_gene: TRBJ1-3; CDR3aa: CASSQARQARSGNTIYF; CDR3nt: TGTGCCAGCAGCCAAGCGCGACAGGCCCGCTCTGGAAACACCATATATTTT
v_gene: TRBV19; abundance: NA; len: 14; d_gene: NA; j_gene: TRBJ1-4; CDR3aa: CASNRGSTNEKLFF; CDR3nt: TGTGCCAGTAATCGGGGCAGCACTAATGAAAAACTGTTTTTT
v_gene: TRBV2; abundance: once; len: 16; d_gene: NA; j_gene: TRBJ1-1; CDR3aa: CASSAGLISGNTEAFF; CDR3nt: TGTGCCAGCAGTGCGGGCCTCATTTCGGGGAACACTGAAGCTTTCTTT
v_gene: TRBV18; abundance: NA; len: 12; d_gene: TRBD1; j_gene: TRBJ2-7; CDR3aa: CASSEQGSWQYF; CDR3nt: TGTGCCAGCTCAGAACAGGGGAGCTGGCAGTACTTC
v_gene: TRBV30; abundance: NA; len: 15; d_gene: TRBD1; j_gene: TRBJ1-1; CDR3aa: CAWSVLRGRNTEAFF; CDR3nt: TGTGCCTGGAGTGTACTCAGGGGGCGAAACACTGAAGCTTTCTTT
v_gene: TRBV7-9; abundance: NA; len: 17; d_gene: NA; j_gene: TRBJ1-1; CDR3aa: CASSRGGHPLMNTEAFF; CDR3nt: TGTGCCAGCAGTCGCGGGGGGCACCCCCTCATGAACACTGAAGCTTTCTTT
v_gene: TRBV14; abundance: NA; len: 15; d_gene: NA; j_gene: TRBJ2-7; CDR3aa: CASSQEEDNLGEQYF; CDR3nt: TGTGCCAGCAGCCAAGAGGAGGATAATCTAGGGGAGCAGTACTTC
v_gene: TRBV10-3; abundance: NA; len: 14; d_gene: NA; j_gene: TRBJ2-1; CDR3aa: CAIRREGRVDEQFF; CDR3nt: TGTGCCATCAGGCGTGAGGGGCGCGTGGATGAGCAGTTCTTC
v_gene: TRBV29-1; abundance: once; len: 13; d_gene: NA; j_gene: TRBJ1-1; CDR3aa: CSVGGGLNTEAFF; CDR3nt: TGCAGCGTTGGGGGGGGCCTGAACACTGAAGCTTTCTTT